A selection of T cell receptor beta chains follows, all from one sample in a study of regulatory T cells in long-lasting Graves disease. TCRdb re-derived calls from the multiplex PCR reads in MiXCR, one entry per CDR3 protein. The sample shows 700,000 or so distinct CDR3 sequences, 25% to 35% of them seen only once. Sequencing was performed on peripheral blood mononuclear cells (PBMCs), taken when the disease was refractory, from a patient treated with antithyroid drugs. These receptors came from a female donor with Graves disease. Both conserved end residues are part of each CDR3. D genes are given only for firm matches. The size of a clone is reported for some rows only, either as once, few or many, or as a class for expanded clones.

CDR3: CASTDRANGAFF
DNA: TGTGCCAGCACCGACAGGGCGAATGGAGCTTTCTTT
D: TRBD1
V: TRBV28
size: .
J: TRBJ1-1

CDR3: CASSPGAITDTQYF
DNA: TGTGCCAGCAGCCCAGGGGCTATAACAGATACGCAGTATTTT
D: .
V: TRBV7-3
size: many
J: TRBJ2-3

CDR3: CAIITGQTMNTEAFF
DNA: TGTGCCATCATAACCGGACAGACCATGAACACTGAAGCTTTCTTT
D: .
V: TRBV10-3
size: .
J: TRBJ1-1

CDR3: CSASDRLNTEAFF
DNA: TGCAGTGCTTCAGACAGGCTGAACACTGAAGCTTTCTTT
D: .
V: TRBV20-1
size: .
J: TRBJ1-1

CDR3: CASSPGGSEIGDEQYF
DNA: TGTGCCAGCAGCCCCGGAGGGAGCGAGATAGGGGACGAGCAGTACTTC
D: .
V: TRBV6-1
size: .
J: TRBJ2-7

CDR3: CASSQVQLVGYTF
DNA: TGCGCCAGCAGCCAAGTTCAGCTCGTGGGCTACACCTTC
D: .
V: TRBV4-1
size: .
J: TRBJ1-2

CDR3: CASSWGSPNYGYTF
DNA: TGTGCCAGCAGTTGGGGCAGTCCTAACTATGGCTACACCTTC
D: .
V: TRBV27
size: .
J: TRBJ1-2

CDR3: CASSPGAGGTYEQYF
DNA: TGTGCCAGCAGCCCAGGGGCGGGCGGAACCTACGAGCAGTACTTC
D: .
V: TRBV6-1
size: few
J: TRBJ2-7

CDR3: CASSSVLSGNTIYF
DNA: TGTGCCAGCAGTTCCGTACTTTCTGGAAACACCATATATTTT
D: .
V: TRBV25-1
size: few
J: TRBJ1-3

CDR3: CASSLLFWEGQGIYGYTF
DNA: TGTGCCAGCAGTTTATTGTTTTGGGAAGGACAGGGTATCTATGGCTACACCTTC
D: TRBD1
V: TRBV12-3/TRBV12-4
size: .
J: TRBJ1-2

CDR3: CASSSGSDRGETQYF
DNA: TGTGCCAGCAGCTCGGGGTCTGACAGGGGTGAGACCCAGTACTTC
D: TRBD1
V: TRBV3-1
size: few
J: TRBJ2-5

CDR3: CAISEGAPAGSGNTIYF
DNA: TGTGCCATCAGTGAGGGGGCACCGGCGGGCTCTGGAAACACCATATATTTT
D: .
V: TRBV10-3
size: .
J: TRBJ1-3

CDR3: CASGLAGGSEQFF
DNA: TGTGCCAGCGGACTAGCGGGAGGCAGTGAGCAGTTCTTC
D: TRBD2
V: TRBV12-3/TRBV12-4
size: few
J: TRBJ2-1

CDR3: CASSFTPGSNSGNTIYF
DNA: TGTGCCAGCAGTTTTACCCCAGGGAGCAACTCTGGAAACACCATATATTTT
D: .
V: TRBV5-5
size: few
J: TRBJ1-3

CDR3: CASSFANSNQPQHF
DNA: TGTGCCAGCAGTTTTGCGAATAGCAATCAGCCCCAGCATTTT
D: .
V: TRBV12-3/TRBV12-4
size: many
J: TRBJ1-5

CDR3: CSVLGGNNEKLFF
DNA: TGCAGCGTTCTAGGGGGAAACAATGAAAAACTGTTTTTT
D: .
V: TRBV29-1
size: few
J: TRBJ1-4

CDR3: CASRIKDSNQPQHF
DNA: TGTGCCAGCAGGATAAAGGACAGCAATCAGCCCCAGCATTTT
D: .
V: TRBV6-1
size: .
J: TRBJ1-5

CDR3: CASSREVDYEQYF
DNA: TGTGCCAGCAGTCGGGAGGTTGACTACGAGCAGTACTTC
D: TRBD2
V: TRBV6-1
size: many
J: TRBJ2-7

CDR3: CSARDLGGVNTEAFF
DNA: TGCAGTGCTAGAGATCTAGGAGGAGTGAACACTGAAGCTTTCTTT
D: .
V: TRBV20-1
size: .
J: TRBJ1-1